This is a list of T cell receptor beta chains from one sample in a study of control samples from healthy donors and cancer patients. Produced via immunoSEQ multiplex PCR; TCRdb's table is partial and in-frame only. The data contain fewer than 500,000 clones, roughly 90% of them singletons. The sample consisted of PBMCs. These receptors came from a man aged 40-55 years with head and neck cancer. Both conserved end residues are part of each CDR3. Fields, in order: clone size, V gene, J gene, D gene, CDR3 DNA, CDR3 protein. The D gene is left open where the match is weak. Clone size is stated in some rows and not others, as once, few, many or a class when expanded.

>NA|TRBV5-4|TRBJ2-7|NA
TGTGCCAGCAGCTTGGATCCTGCCTACGAGCAGTACTTC
CASSLDPAYEQYF
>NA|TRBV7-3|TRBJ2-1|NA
TGTGCCAGCAGCTCCCGATCGAATGAGCAGTTCTTC
CASSSRSNEQFF
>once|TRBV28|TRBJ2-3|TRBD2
TGTGCCAGCCTAGCGGGAACAGATACGCAGTATTTT
CASLAGTDTQYF
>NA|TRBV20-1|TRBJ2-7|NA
TGCAGTGCTCGGATGGGGGTCGAAGGGTACTTC
CSARMGVEGYF
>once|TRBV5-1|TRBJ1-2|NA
TGCGCCAGCAGCTTGGTGGGGACGGAAAACTATGGCTACACCTTC
CASSLVGTENYGYTF
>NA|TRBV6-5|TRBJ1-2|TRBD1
TGTGCCAGCAGAGGGACAGGCCTTAACTATGGCTACACCTTC
CASRGTGLNYGYTF
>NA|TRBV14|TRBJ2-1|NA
TGTGCCAGCAGCCTTATGAATGAGCAGTTCTTC
CASSLMNEQFF
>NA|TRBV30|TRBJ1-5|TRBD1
TGTGCCTGGAACAGGGGGCAGGGACAGCCCCAGCATTTT
CAWNRGQGQPQHF
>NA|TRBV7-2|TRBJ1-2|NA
TGTGCCAGCAGCTTAGCAGGGGGAGGCAACTATGGCTACACCTTC
CASSLAGGGNYGYTF
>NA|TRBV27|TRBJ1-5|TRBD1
TGTGCCAGCAGGCCCGGGACAGGGCGGAGGAGCAATCAGCCCCAGCATTTT
CASRPGTGRRSNQPQHF
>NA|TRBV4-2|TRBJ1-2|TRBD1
TGTGCCAGCAGCCTCGAGGGGACAGGGGTTCTTAACTATGGCTACACCTTC
CASSLEGTGVLNYGYTF
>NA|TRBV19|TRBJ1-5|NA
TGTGCCAGTAGGTCGGCAGGGGTTCAGCCCCAGCATTTT
CASRSAGVQPQHF
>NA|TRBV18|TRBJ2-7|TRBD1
TGTGCCAGCTCACCTCTACAGGGGTCGAGCTCCTACGAGCAGTACTTC
CASSPLQGSSSYEQYF
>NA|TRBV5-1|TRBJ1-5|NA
TGCGCCAGCAGCCCCGAAGCGGGATATAGCAATCAGCCCCAGCATTTT
CASSPEAGYSNQPQHF
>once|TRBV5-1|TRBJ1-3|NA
TGCGCCAGCAGCTTGGCCGGGACGGACTCTGGAAACACCATATATTTT
CASSLAGTDSGNTIYF
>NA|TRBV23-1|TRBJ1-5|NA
TGCGCCAGCAGTCATCCCACAGGGAACCGACAGCCCCAGCATTTT
CASSHPTGNRQPQHF
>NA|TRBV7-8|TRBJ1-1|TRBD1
TGTGCCAGCAGCGCGGACAGGGGGCGCGGTGGAAACACTGAAGCTTTCTTT
CASSADRGRGGNTEAFF
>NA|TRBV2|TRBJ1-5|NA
TGTGCCAGCCGCAACAGGGATTATAGCAATCAGCCCCAGCATTTT
CASRNRDYSNQPQHF
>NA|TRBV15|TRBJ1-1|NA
TGTGCCACCAGCAGAGATGGGGAGAACACTGAAGCTTTCTTT
CATSRDGENTEAFF
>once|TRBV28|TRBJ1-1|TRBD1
TGTGCCAGCAGTTACAGGGACAGAGACAATGAAGCTTTCTTT
CASSYRDRDNEAFF
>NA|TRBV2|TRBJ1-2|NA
TGTGCCAGCAGCTCCAGGGACCTCTATGGCTACACCTTC
CASSSRDLYGYTF
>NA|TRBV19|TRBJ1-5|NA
TGTGCCAGTACCCCGTCGGAGGGGGTCGTTCCACAGCATTTT
CASTPSEGVVPQHF
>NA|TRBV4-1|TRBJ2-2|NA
TGCGCCAGCAGCCAAGGTGGGAGGGGGCCGAACACCGGGGAGCTGTTTTTT
CASSQGGRGPNTGELFF
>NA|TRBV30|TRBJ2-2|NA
TGTGCCTGGAGTGTACTCAGCTCGAACACCGGGGAGCTGTTTTTT
CAWSVLSSNTGELFF
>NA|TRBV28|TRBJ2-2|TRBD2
TGTGCCAGCAGCAGAGCGGGAGGGAGAACCGGGGAGCTGTTTTTT
CASSRAGGRTGELFF
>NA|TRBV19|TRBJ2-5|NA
TGTGCCAGTATGGGACTGGATAGCCCTCAAGAGACCCAGTACTTC
CASMGLDSPQETQYF
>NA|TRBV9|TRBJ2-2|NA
TGTGCCAGCAGCGTAACATCGAACACCGGGGAGCTGTTTTTT
CASSVTSNTGELFF